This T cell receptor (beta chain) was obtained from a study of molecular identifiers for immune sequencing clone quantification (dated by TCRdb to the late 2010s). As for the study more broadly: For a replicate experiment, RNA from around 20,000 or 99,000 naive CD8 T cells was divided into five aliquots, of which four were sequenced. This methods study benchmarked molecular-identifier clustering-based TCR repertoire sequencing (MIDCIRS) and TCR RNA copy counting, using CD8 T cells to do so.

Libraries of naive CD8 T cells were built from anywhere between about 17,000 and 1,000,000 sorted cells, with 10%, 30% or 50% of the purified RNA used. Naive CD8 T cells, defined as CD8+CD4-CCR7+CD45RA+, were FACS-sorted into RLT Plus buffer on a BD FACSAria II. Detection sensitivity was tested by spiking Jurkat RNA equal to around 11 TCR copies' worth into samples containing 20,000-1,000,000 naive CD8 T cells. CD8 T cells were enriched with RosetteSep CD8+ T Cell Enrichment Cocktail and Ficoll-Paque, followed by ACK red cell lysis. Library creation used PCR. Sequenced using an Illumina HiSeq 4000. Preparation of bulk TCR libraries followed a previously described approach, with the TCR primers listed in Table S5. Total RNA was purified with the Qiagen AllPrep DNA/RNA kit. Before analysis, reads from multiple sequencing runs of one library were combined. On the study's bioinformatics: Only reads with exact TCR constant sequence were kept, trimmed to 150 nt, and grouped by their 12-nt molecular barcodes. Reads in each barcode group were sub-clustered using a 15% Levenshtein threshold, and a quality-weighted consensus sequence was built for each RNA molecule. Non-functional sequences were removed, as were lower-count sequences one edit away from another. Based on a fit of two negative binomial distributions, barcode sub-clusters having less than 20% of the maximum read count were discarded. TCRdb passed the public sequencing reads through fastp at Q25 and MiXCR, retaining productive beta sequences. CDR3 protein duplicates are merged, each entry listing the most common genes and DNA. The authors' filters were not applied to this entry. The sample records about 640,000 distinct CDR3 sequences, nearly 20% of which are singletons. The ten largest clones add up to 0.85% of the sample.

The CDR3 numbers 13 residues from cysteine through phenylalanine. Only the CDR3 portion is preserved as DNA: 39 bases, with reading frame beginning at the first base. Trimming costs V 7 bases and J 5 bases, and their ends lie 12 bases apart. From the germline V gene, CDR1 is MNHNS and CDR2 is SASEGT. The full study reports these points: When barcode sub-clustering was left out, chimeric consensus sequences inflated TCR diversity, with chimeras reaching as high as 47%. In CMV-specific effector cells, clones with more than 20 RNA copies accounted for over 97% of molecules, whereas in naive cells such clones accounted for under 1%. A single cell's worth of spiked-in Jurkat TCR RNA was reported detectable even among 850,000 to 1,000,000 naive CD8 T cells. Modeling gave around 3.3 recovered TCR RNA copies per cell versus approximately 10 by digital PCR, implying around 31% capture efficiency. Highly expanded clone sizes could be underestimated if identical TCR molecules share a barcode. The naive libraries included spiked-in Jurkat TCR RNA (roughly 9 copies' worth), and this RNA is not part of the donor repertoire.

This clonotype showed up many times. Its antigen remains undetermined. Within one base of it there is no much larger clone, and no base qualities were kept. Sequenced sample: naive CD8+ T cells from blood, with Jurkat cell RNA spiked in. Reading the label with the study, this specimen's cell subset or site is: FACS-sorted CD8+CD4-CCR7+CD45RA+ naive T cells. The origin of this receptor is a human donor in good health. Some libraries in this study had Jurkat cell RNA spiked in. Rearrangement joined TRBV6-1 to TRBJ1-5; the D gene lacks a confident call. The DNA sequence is TGTGCCAGCATTTACCCGAGGGATCAGCCCCAGCATTTT. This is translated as CASIYPRDQPQHF.